This T cell receptor (beta chain) was identified during a study of graft-versus-host responses after intestinal transplantation (dated by TCRdb to the early 2020s). Context from the whole study: Multivisceral, liver-intestinal, or isolated intestinal transplants were received by the recipients. After intestinal transplantation, graft-versus-host and host-versus-graft alloreactive T cell clones were followed in the graft, circulation and bone marrow using bulk TCR-beta CDR3 sequencing. Every recipient was given anti-thymocyte globulin induction, followed by around three years of maintenance tacrolimus and steroids. Alloreactive clones were identified by sequencing pre-transplant mixed lymphocyte reaction products and comparing them with unstimulated pre-transplant donor and recipient T cells. A peak of at least 4% donor T cells among recipient peripheral blood mononuclear cells was the definition used for donor T cell macrochimerism. Of the approximately 25 intestinal transplant recipients enrolled in the cohort, one of whom was a retransplant, a few patients without pretransplant specimens were excluded. Rather than going through the commercial service, samples from a few later patients were sequenced in-house on an Illumina MiSeq and processed with MiXCR. What the authors observed across the whole study: In the allografts of patients with donor T cell macrochimerism, GvH to HvG T cell clonal ratios were high. Early after transplant, peak levels of circulating GvH clones were associated with declines in HvG clones. Conclusions were limited by the relatively low number and heterogeneity of intestinal transplant patients. GvH clones were detected in recipient bone marrow, and some of these GvH clones were observed earlier in ileal mucosa or blood, consistent with an intestinal mucosal origin.

A remark on this clone: Its antigen is not yet known. Base qualities are not provided; no much larger clone lies one nucleotide away.

Library preparation employed the immunoSEQ multiplex PCR assay. Adaptive Biotechnologies carried out high-throughput TCR-beta CDR3 sequencing of genomic DNA for most patients. The authors processed their data as follows. Adaptive's ImmunoSEQ software supplied the TCR sequencing data for under 20 patients, while MiXCR and VDJtools were used to process three other patients. Because the origin of CDR3 nucleotide sequences shared between donor and recipient could not be assigned, those sequences were removed. Alloreactive clones required at least 2-fold expansion over unstimulated cells and minimum CFSE-low frequency of 0.002% (template counts) or 0.001% (read counts). Clones were considered mappable if detected in sequenced pre-transplant spleen, lymph node, or MLR CFSE-low populations of the donor or recipient. Cumulative frequency of alloreactive clones was calculated as a percentage of all sequences weighted by copy number. TCRdb limited this immuneACCESS table to in-frame rearrangements with V and J called. A share of clones is missing; checked studies link under half to unresolved V genes, and the rest is unexplained. For V, J and clone size, that table is used; D and trimming come from the DNA. This sample gives some 17,000 clones in total; roughly 80% of them show up just once. In total, the top ten clones hold approximately 5% of the sample.

To isolate intraepithelial and lamina propria lymphocytes from graft specimens, dithiothreitol, EDTA incubations and collagenase D digestion were used. Bulk TCR-beta sequencing was performed on serial intestinal graft biopsy specimens collected as late as 600 days after transplant. Taken from cysteine to phenylalanine, the CDR3 has 15 residues. Solely the CDR3 DNA is kept, with 45 bases framed from the first base. CDR1 MGHRA and CDR2 YSYEKL are derived from the germline V gene. The V end loses 1 base and the J end loses 1 base, and a stretch of 8 bases separates them. The sequence links TRBV4-1 to TRBJ2-1, with an unclear D gene assignment. This sample comprised ileum tissue, obtained 17 days after transplant. This TCR came from a human patient who received an intestinal transplant, so some T cells may come from the graft donor. The CDR3 is CASSQVDGSYNEQFF. The sequenced DNA: TGCGCCAGCAGCCAAGTCGACGGTTCCTACAATGAGCAGTTCTTC.